A single sample gave rise to the 27 T cell receptor beta chains below, sequenced in a study of regulatory T cells in long-lasting Graves disease. Time point here: persistent/refractory GD, antithyroid drugs over 5 years with positive TRAb. Making the TCR library involved RNA that had been extracted from PBMCs. iRepertoire HTBI primers and Arm-PCR of CDR3 regions built TCR beta libraries. TCRdb analysed the multiplex PCR reads with MiXCR anew, one entry per CDR3 protein. Of 300,000 to 500,000 distinct CDR3 sequences listed, 20% are singletons. Sample: peripheral blood mononuclear cells (PBMCs), taken when the disease was refractory, from a patient treated with antithyroid drugs. The receptors were gathered from a female donor with Graves disease.

This clonotype showed up just a few times. The rearrangement links TRBV27 to TRBJ2-1, with 9 bases aligning to TRBD1. CDR1 is MNHEY and CDR2 is SMNVEV in the germline V gene (reference sequence). J lost 5 bases, V lost 0 bases, and 14 bases had no gene match. This CDR3 contains 19 residues. The CDR3 spells CASSLSFPNRDRDHNEQFF. The DNA for the CDR3 is TGTGCCAGCAGTTTATCTTTCCCTAACCGGGACAGGGATCACAATGAGCAGTTCTTC.

This clonotype was seen a few times. The J gene is TRBJ1-2, the V gene TRBV6-1; D is uncertain. The ends were cut back, 2 bases at V and 2 bases at J, with 6 bases in the middle. The CDR3 runs 13 residues. Germline assignment: CDR1 MNHNS and CDR2 SASEGT. The CDR3 region has the DNA TGTGCCAGCAGTGAATCAGTAAACTATGGCTACACCTTC. This codes for CASSESVNYGYTF.

For this clonotype: A much larger clone sits a single nucleotide away, making a read error possible. J is TRBJ1-1 and V is TRBV6-1; D unclear. Germline values: CDR1 MNHNS, CDR2 SASEGT. This CDR3 is 13 amino acids long. V lost 5 bases, J lost 6 bases, and 13 bases lay in between. CDR3 bases: TGTGCCAGCAGTATCGGGCTAAACGCTGAAGCTTTCTTT. Translation gives CASSIGLNAEAFF.

The table lists this clonotype with many counts. The chain couples TRBV3-1 to TRBJ2-7, with TRBD1 as a possible D gene (5 bases). Germline V gene lookup returns CDR1 LGHDT and CDR2 YNNKEL (reference sequence). The V gene lost 1 base and the J gene lost 2 bases, with 12 bases spanning the gap. The CDR3 has 15 residues. The CDR3 spells CASSQGRQPTYEQYF. CDR3 nucleotides: TGTGCCAGCAGCCAAGGGAGACAGCCTACCTACGAGCAGTACTTC.

This clonotype was picked up a small number of times. The chain has TRBV5-1 and TRBJ1-5; D is possibly TRBD1 (5 bases). With 4 bases removed from V and 2 bases from J, the gap between germline ends came to 13 bases. Germline V gives CDR1 SGHRS, CDR2 YFSETQ. CDR3 size: 15 residues. The CDR3 reads CASSASGLGNQPQHF. The CDR3 DNA reads as TGCGCCAGCAGCGCCTCAGGGTTGGGCAATCAGCCCCAGCATTTT.

At least ten counts were recorded for this clonotype. The rearrangement joins TRBV20-1 to TRBJ2-7; 9 nucleotides agree with TRBD2. V trimming: 2 bases; J trimming: 0 bases; junction bases outside the gene matches: 8. The CDR3 contains 16 residues. CDR1 is DFQATT and CDR2 is SNEGSKA in the germline V gene (reference sequence). CDR3 coding DNA: TGCAGTGCTAGAAGAGTTCTAGCGGGAAACTCCTACGAGCAGTACTTC. This sequence encodes CSARRVLAGNSYEQYF.

Details on this clonotype: This sequence is one base from a far larger clone and is likely a read error. The rearrangement joins TRBV6-5 to TRBJ2-7; D not certain. Germline V gene data show CDR1 as MNHEY and CDR2 as SVGAGI. This CDR3 is built from 13 residues. With 5 bases removed from V and 5 bases from J, the gap between germline ends came to 13 bases. The CDR3 DNA follows: TGTGCCAGCAGTCTCGCGAGTGATAACGAGCAGTACTTC. This translates into CASSLASDNEQYF.

In its sample, this clonotype was seen many times. The rearrangement uses TRBV16 and TRBJ1-1; unclear D gene. The CDR3 runs to 16 residues. Per the germline V gene, CDR1 is KGHSY and CDR2 is FQNENV. Trimming pared 4 bases from V and 4 bases from J, leaving 19 bases between. CDR3 DNA: TGTGCCAGCAGCCTCTCCGGCGGGCAAACCCCCACTGAAGCTTTCTTT. This gives the protein CASSLSGGQTPTEAFF.

This clonotype appeared a few times. The chain has TRBV3-1 and TRBJ2-7; the D gene is possibly TRBD1 (6 bases). The CDR3 has 15 residues. Germline CDR1 LGHDT, CDR2 YNNKEL (reference sequence). Trimming left V 3 bases short and J 1 base short, with 13 bases between. The chain's CDR3 is CASSHSDRRSYEQYF. In nucleotides, the CDR3 is TGTGCCAGCAGCCATTCGGACAGACGGTCCTACGAGCAGTACTTC.

The sample holds many counts of this clonotype. The chain recombines TRBV12-5 with TRBJ2-2, with D uncertain. The CDR3 is 15 amino acids. The V end lost 5 bases, the J end lost 2 bases, and 12 bases lay between the germline ends. Germline CDR1 LGHNT, CDR2 FRNRAP. The CDR3 DNA sequence: TGTGCTAGTGGTCCCTCCGGAACAAACACCGGGGAGCTGTTTTTT. This gives the protein CASGPSGTNTGELFF.

CDR3 amino acids: CASSAYRGANEKLFF. The CDR3 DNA is TGTGCCAGCAGCGCTTACAGGGGGGCTAATGAAAAACTGTTTTTT. The chain recombines TRBV7-9 with TRBJ1-4; 8 nucleotides agree with TRBD1. This CDR3 has 15 residues. Losses at the gene ends were 5 bases for V and 3 bases for J; bases not matched to a gene: 5. In germline, CDR1 is SEHNR, CDR2 FQNEAQ (reference sequence).

The chain employs TRBV3-1 and TRBJ1-5, with TRBD1 identical over 8 bases. Germline V lookup: CDR1 LGHDT, CDR2 YNNKEL (reference sequence). The CDR3 length is 14 residues. V was pared by 4 bases and J by 5 bases, with 4 bases of the junction left unmatched. The CDR3 DNA reads as TGTGCCAGCAGCCTCCAGGGGGCCCATCAGCCCCAGCATTTT. This encodes CASSLQGAHQPQHF.

The sample holds a few counts of this clonotype. A read error is possible here, since a much larger clone lies one base away. The chain recombines TRBV20-1 with TRBJ2-5; no reliable D call. This CDR3 is 11 amino acids long. Germline V gene data show CDR1 as DFQATT and CDR2 as SNEGSKA (reference sequence). The chain's CDR3 is CSASAEETQHF. CDR3 in DNA: TGCAGTGCTAGCGCTGAAGAGACCCAGCACTTC.

Ten or more counts support this clonotype. The chain employs TRBV19 and TRBJ1-1; 7 bases are a match to TRBD1. With V trimmed by 7 bases and J by 3 bases, 11 bases remained unmatched. The length of the CDR3 is 15 residues. The germline V gene has CDR1 LNHDA and CDR2 SQIVND (reference sequence). The CDR3 DNA sequence: TGTGCCAGTACCCTTCCTATCAGGGGGGACACTGAAGCTTTCTTT. Its translation: CASTLPIRGDTEAFF.

Ten or more counts support this clonotype. The chain is built from TRBV12-3 or TRBV12-4 and TRBJ2-5; either TRBD1 or TRBD2 may fit D (5 bases each). The ends were cut back, 5 bases at V and 4 bases at J, with 20 bases in the middle. The CDR3 has 16 residues. This CDR3 is CASSGSSPGSGETQYF. CDR3 in DNA: TGTGCCAGCAGTGGGAGTTCACCAGGGTCGGGAGAGACCCAGTACTTC.

The chain combines TRBV6-1 with TRBJ2-5, with 9 bases lining up with TRBD2. V gave up 5 bases and J gave up 5 bases; unmatched junction bases: 12. CDR3 length: 16 residues. Germline CDR1 and CDR2: MNHNS and SASEGT. CDR3 DNA: TGTGCCAGCAGTCTAGCCCCGGCTAGCGGGATCGAGACCCAGTACTTC. Translation gives CASSLAPASGIETQYF.

In its sample, this clonotype was seen many times. The V call is TRBV20-1, the J call TRBJ2-7; D is tentatively TRBD1 or TRBD2 (5 bases each). The germline CDR1 and CDR2 sequences are DFQATT and SNEGSKA (reference sequence). Trimming shortened V by 2 bases and J by 0 bases, and 14 bases separated the two germline ends. This CDR3 contains 15 residues. CDR3 bases: TGCAGTGCTAGATACCCGGGACCGAGCTCCTACGAGCAGTACTTC. This codes for CSARYPGPSSYEQYF.

This clonotype was seen only a few times. The chain joins TRBV7-9 to TRBJ2-7; 8 positions match TRBD1. Germline-derived CDR1 and CDR2 are SEHNR and FQNEAQ (reference sequence). The CDR3 extends over 15 amino acids. V lost 5 bases to trimming and J lost 5 bases; unmatched junction nucleotides: 11. CDR3 DNA sequence: TGTGCCAGCAGCGAATCCGGGACAGGTGGCAACGAGCAGTACTTC. Its protein product is CASSESGTGGNEQYF. The whole variable domain, filled in from reference TRBV7-9 and TRBJ2-7, reads DTGVSQNPRHKITKRGQNVTFRCDPISEHNRLYWYRQTLGQGPEFLTYFQNEAQLEKSRLLSDRFSAERPKGSFSTLEIQRTEQGDSAMYLCASSESGTGGNEQYFGPGTRLTVT.

The sample holds many counts of this clonotype. V is TRBV6-1 and J is TRBJ1-2, with unresolved D. V gave up 7 bases and J gave up 0 bases, with 6 bases separating them. Germline CDR1 MNHNS, CDR2 SASEGT. This CDR3 contains 12 residues. CDR3 protein: CASIDPNYGYTF. The CDR3 DNA is TGTGCCAGCATTGACCCTAACTATGGCTACACCTTC.

With regard to this clonotype: Only one base separates this from a far larger clonotype, so it likely reflects a read error. The rearrangement joins TRBV12-3 or TRBV12-4 to TRBJ1-2; D remains ambiguous. The CDR3 has 13 amino acids. Here the CDR3 DNA reads TGTGCCAGCAGTGGCAGGACTTACTATGGCCACACCTTC. This translates into CASSGRTYYGHTF.

V gene TRBV20-1 combines with J gene TRBJ2-7; D is tentatively TRBD1 or TRBD2 (6 bases each). The V gene lost 4 bases and the J gene lost 7 bases, with 20 bases spanning the gap. The CDR3 has 14 amino acids. Germline CDR1 and CDR2: DFQATT and SNEGSKA (reference sequence). The CDR3 DNA is TGCAGTGCTATACTAGGGGGGAAGAATCTTGAGCAGTACTTC. The encoded protein is CSAILGGKNLEQYF.

This clonotype was observed at least ten times. The chain links TRBV28 to TRBJ2-7; the match to TRBD1 covers 8 bases. This CDR3 is built from 14 residues. Germline CDR1 reads MDHEN; CDR2 reads SYDVKM. With V trimmed by 5 bases and J by 3 bases, 6 bases remained unmatched. CDR3 loop: CASSPLDRDYEQYF. CDR3 DNA: TGTGCCAGCAGTCCTCTGGACAGGGACTACGAGCAGTACTTC.

The table lists this clonotype with many counts. The rearrangement joins TRBV28 to TRBJ1-4, with D possibly matching TRBD1 (6 bases). The CDR3 extends over 15 amino acids. Trimming pared 6 bases from V and 8 bases from J, leaving 19 bases between. Germline V gene data show CDR1 as MDHEN and CDR2 as SYDVKM. Here the CDR3 DNA reads TGTGCCAGCAGCTCCGGGACAACCGGAGGGGAAAAACTGTTTTTT. Protein product: CASSSGTTGGEKLFF.

This clonotype was counted at least ten times. This chain joins TRBV12-3 or TRBV12-4 and TRBJ1-2; D not certain. V lost 0 bases and J lost 4, with 12 bases in between. The CDR3 totals 15 residues. The CDR3, as DNA: TGTGCCAGCAGTTTAGCGAGGCAGCGTGTCTATGGCTACACCTTC. Its translation: CASSLARQRVYGYTF.

This chain connects TRBV29-1 to TRBJ1-2; maybe TRBD1 (5 bases). The CDR3 is made up of 12 amino acids. CDR1 is SQVTM and CDR2 is ANQGSEA in the germline V gene. Trimming stripped 3 bases from V and 4 bases from J, with 9 bases between. CDR3 sequence (DNA): TGCAGCGTTGACAGGGCGGGCTATGGCTACACCTTC. This encodes CSVDRAGYGYTF.

In this sample, this clonotype turned up a few times. This rearrangement joins TRBV30 to TRBJ1-3; D is uncertain. The CDR3 extends over 13 amino acids. With 4 bases removed from V and 0 bases from J, the gap between germline ends came to 7 bases. Germline V lookup: CDR1 GTSNPN, CDR2 SVGIG (reference sequence). The CDR3, as DNA: TGTGCCTGGAAACGGAGCTCTGGAAACACCATATATTTT. This translates into CAWKRSSGNTIYF.

This clonotype was detected only a few times. V gene TRBV19 combines with J gene TRBJ1-6; unclear D gene. The CDR3 sequence is 16 residues long. V was pared by 5 bases and J by 0 bases, with 11 bases between. Germline lookup yields CDR1 LNHDA and CDR2 SQIVND (reference sequence). The CDR3 is CASSLVSSSYNSPLHF. DNA for the CDR3: TGTGCCAGTAGTCTTGTCAGCAGCTCCTATAATTCACCCCTCCACTTT.